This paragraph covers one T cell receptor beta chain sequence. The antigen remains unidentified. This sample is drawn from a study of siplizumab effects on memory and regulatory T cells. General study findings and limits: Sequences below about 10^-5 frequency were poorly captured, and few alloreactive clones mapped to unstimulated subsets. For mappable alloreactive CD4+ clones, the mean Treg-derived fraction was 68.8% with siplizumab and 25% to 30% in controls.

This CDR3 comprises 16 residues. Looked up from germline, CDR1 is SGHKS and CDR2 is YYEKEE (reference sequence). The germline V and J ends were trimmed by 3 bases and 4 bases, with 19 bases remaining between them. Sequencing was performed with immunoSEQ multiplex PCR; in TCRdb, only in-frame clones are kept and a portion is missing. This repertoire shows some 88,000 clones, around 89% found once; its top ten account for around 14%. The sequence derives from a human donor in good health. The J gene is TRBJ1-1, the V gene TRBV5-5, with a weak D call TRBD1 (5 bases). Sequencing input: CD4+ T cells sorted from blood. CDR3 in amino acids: CASSSSWVRRGTEAFF. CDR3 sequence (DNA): TGTGCCAGCAGCTCGTCGTGGGTTAGAAGGGGCACTGAAGCTTTCTTT.